This is a list of T cell receptor beta chains from one sample in a study of T cell responses to AZD1222 COVID-19 vaccine. Some clones are missing from TCRdb's copy, which holds only in-frame ones; the method was immunoSEQ multiplex PCR. The sample yields about 210,000 clones, around 94% seen once. The sample here was peripheral blood, taken 28 days after the second dose of the MenACWY control vaccine. Every receptor here comes from an adult who received the MenACWY meningococcal vaccine as a control. Both conserved end residues are part of each CDR3. The D gene is left open where the match is weak. Rows may omit the clone size; those that give it use once, few, many or a size class.

v_call	d_call	clone_size	j_call	cdr3_aa	cdr3_nt
TRBV5-6	TRBD2	NA	TRBJ2-3	CASSLVLAGVTNTDTQYF	TGTGCCAGCAGCTTGGTGCTAGCGGGAGTTACTAACACAGATACGCAGTATTTT
TRBV28	TRBD2	NA	TRBJ2-5	CASSSRLAVGTQYF	TGTGCCAGCAGTTCACGACTAGCGGTAGGGACCCAGTACTTC
TRBV7-8	NA	NA	TRBJ1-2	CASSPAPQGNYGYTF	TGTGCCAGCAGCCCAGCACCTCAGGGGAACTATGGCTACACCTTC
TRBV28	NA	NA	TRBJ1-2	CASSLDLLDDYGYTF	TGTGCCAGCAGTTTGGATTTATTGGACGACTATGGCTACACCTTC
TRBV6-6	NA	NA	TRBJ2-7	CASSSRLETKQYF	TGTGCCAGCAGTTCTCGACTGGAAACAAAGCAGTACTTC
TRBV10-3	NA	NA	TRBJ2-1	CAISEGYQDPQFF	TGTGCCATCAGTGAAGGGTACCAGGACCCCCAGTTCTTC
TRBV7-3	TRBD1	NA	TRBJ1-5	CASSAPDRGEGRPQHF	TGTGCCAGCAGCGCCCCGGACAGGGGTGAGGGGAGGCCCCAGCATTTT
TRBV6-5	NA	once	TRBJ2-7	CASSTLEGTYEQYF	TGTGCCAGCAGTACACTTGAGGGAACCTACGAGCAGTACTTC
TRBV11-2	TRBD1	NA	TRBJ2-7	CASSRGTAREQYF	TGTGCCAGCAGCCGTGGGACAGCACGAGAGCAGTACTTC
TRBV7-2	TRBD1	NA	TRBJ2-1	CASSLATGVNEQFF	TGTGCCAGCAGCTTAGCGACAGGGGTCAATGAGCAGTTCTTC
TRBV5-5	TRBD1	NA	TRBJ1-3	CASSEGQVGNTIYF	TGTGCCAGCAGCGAAGGACAGGTCGGAAACACCATATATTTT
TRBV28	NA	NA	TRBJ1-1	CASSFVTEAFF	TGTGCCAGCAGTTTCGTCACTGAAGCTTTCTTT
TRBV2	TRBD1	NA	TRBJ2-7	CASGDRGLYEQYF	TGTGCCAGCGGAGACAGGGGGCTTTACGAGCAGTACTTC
TRBV6-2/TRBV6-3	TRBD1	NA	TRBJ2-7	CASSTGDSSYEQYF	TGTGCCAGCAGTACCGGGGACAGCTCCTACGAGCAGTACTTC
TRBV30	NA	NA	TRBJ1-1	CAWNLDRNTEAFF	TGTGCCTGGAACTTGGACAGAAACACTGAAGCTTTCTTT
TRBV20-1	NA	NA	TRBJ1-1	CSASLGWRMNTEAFF	TGCAGTGCTAGTTTGGGATGGCGGATGAACACTGAAGCTTTCTTT
TRBV2	TRBD2	NA	TRBJ2-1	CASSQTSGGFNEQFF	TGTGCCAGCAGCCAAACTAGCGGAGGATTCAATGAGCAGTTCTTC
TRBV28	TRBD1	NA	TRBJ1-4	CATWDRTTNEKLFF	TGTGCCACTTGGGACAGAACAACTAATGAAAAACTGTTTTTT
TRBV28	NA	once	TRBJ1-5	CASSLLAGGYNQPQHF	TGTGCCAGCAGTTTATTGGCCGGGGGCTACAATCAGCCCCAGCATTTT
TRBV12-3/TRBV12-4	TRBD2	NA	TRBJ2-3	CASSTSGANTQYF	TGTGCCAGCAGCACTAGCGGGGCTAATACGCAGTATTTT
TRBV14	NA	NA	TRBJ1-2	CASSHPGNNNYGYTF	TGTGCCAGCAGCCATCCGGGCAACAATAACTATGGCTACACCTTC
TRBV7-9	NA	NA	TRBJ1-4	CASRWEVTEKLFF	TGTGCCAGCCGTTGGGAGGTCACGGAAAAACTGTTTTTT
TRBV28	NA	NA	TRBJ1-2	CASSTSTVYGYTF	TGTGCCAGCAGTACCTCGACGGTCTATGGCTACACCTTC
TRBV28	NA	NA	TRBJ2-7	CASKPPRDSSYEQYF	TGTGCCAGCAAACCCCCGCGGGACAGCTCCTACGAGCAGTACTTC
TRBV6-6	NA	NA	TRBJ1-5	CASSYSFSAYQPQHF	TGTGCCAGCAGTTACTCATTTTCGGCCTATCAGCCCCAGCATTTT
TRBV29-1	TRBD1	NA	TRBJ1-1	CSVEDQGAGTEAFF	TGCAGCGTTGAAGACCAGGGGGCGGGCACTGAAGCTTTCTTT
TRBV24-1	NA	NA	TRBJ1-1	CATRSTTGSTEAFF	TGTGCCACCAGGAGCACTACAGGGAGTACTGAAGCTTTCTTT
TRBV6-2/TRBV6-3	NA	NA	TRBJ2-7	CASSSWTESSYEQYF	TGTGCCAGCAGTTCCTGGACAGAGAGCTCCTACGAGCAGTACTTC
TRBV28	NA	NA	TRBJ1-6	CASRRTGTHYNSPLHF	TGTGCCAGCAGGCGGACCGGGACCCACTATAATTCACCCCTCCACTTT
TRBV19	TRBD1	NA	TRBJ2-7	CASSIGQGDEQYF	TGTGCCAGTAGTATAGGACAGGGAGACGAGCAGTACTTC
TRBV7-2	NA	NA	TRBJ1-2	CASSLAGLDYGYTF	TGTGCCAGCAGCTTGGCAGGATTGGACTATGGCTACACCTTC
TRBV5-1	TRBD2	once	TRBJ2-7	CASRSREGLGEQYF	TGCGCCAGCAGGTCCCGGGAGGGCCTAGGGGAGCAGTACTTC
TRBV11-2	TRBD2	NA	TRBJ2-1	CASSPRTSGGYLGEQFF	TGTGCCAGCAGCCCCCGGACTAGCGGGGGATACCTTGGTGAGCAGTTCTTC
TRBV5-1	NA	NA	TRBJ2-3	CASSGGGRSTDTQYF	TGCGCCAGCAGCGGAGGGGGTCGGAGCACAGATACGCAGTATTTT
TRBV3-1/TRBV3-2	NA	NA	TRBJ2-2	CASSQEGGPGELFF	TGTGCCAGCAGCCAGGAAGGGGGGCCCGGGGAGCTGTTTTTT
TRBV4-3	NA	NA	TRBJ1-3	CASSQEPLSGNTIYF	TGCGCCAGCAGCCAAGAGCCTCTCTCTGGAAACACCATATATTTT
TRBV27	NA	NA	TRBJ1-5	CASRAGQRNQPQHF	TGTGCCAGCAGAGCCGGTCAAAGGAATCAGCCCCAGCATTTT
TRBV28	TRBD2	NA	TRBJ2-7	CASRGLAGVGEQYF	TGTGCCAGCAGGGGACTAGCGGGAGTCGGTGAGCAGTACTTC
TRBV7-9	TRBD1	NA	TRBJ2-7	CASSYPPTGETGEQYF	TGTGCCAGCAGTTACCCCCCGACAGGGGAAACGGGTGAGCAGTACTTC
TRBV27	TRBD2	NA	TRBJ2-7	CASSLHLGGSGTSYEQYF	TGTGCCAGCAGTTTACACCTCGGGGGTAGCGGGACCTCCTACGAGCAGTACTTC
TRBV30	TRBD1	once	TRBJ2-5	CAWSWTGVSETQYF	TGTGCCTGGAGTTGGACAGGGGTCAGTGAGACCCAGTACTTC
TRBV11-2	TRBD2	NA	TRBJ2-7	CASSLDGGGFTYEQYF	TGTGCCAGCAGCTTAGATGGGGGGGGATTCACCTACGAGCAGTACTTC
TRBV28	NA	NA	TRBJ2-1	CASSLSGNEQFF	TGTGCCAGCAGTTTATCGGGGAATGAGCAGTTCTTC
TRBV12-5	TRBD1	NA	TRBJ1-1	CASGLVVGTGNTEAFF	TGTGCTAGTGGTTTGGTAGTAGGGACAGGGAACACTGAAGCTTTCTTT
TRBV19	NA	NA	TRBJ1-5	CASRPWDDSNQPQHF	TGTGCCAGTAGGCCCTGGGACGATAGCAATCAGCCCCAGCATTTT
TRBV28	NA	NA	TRBJ1-2	CASSSGRGARGYTF	TGTGCCAGCAGTTCCGGGCGGGGGGCGCGTGGCTACACCTTC
TRBV24-1	TRBD1	NA	TRBJ1-2	CATSDTDRGDYGYTF	TGTGCCACCAGTGATACAGACAGGGGGGACTATGGCTACACCTTC
TRBV6-5	TRBD2	few	TRBJ2-7	CASTAGGMGEQYF	TGTGCCAGCACAGCGGGGGGAATGGGGGAGCAGTACTTC
TRBV19	TRBD1	once	TRBJ1-2	CASSTRTGAGGYTF	TGTGCCAGTAGTACCCGGACAGGGGCCGGCGGCTACACCTTC
TRBV5-6	TRBD2	NA	TRBJ2-1	CASTGWGGGSEQFF	TGTGCCAGCACGGGGTGGGGGGGAGGGAGTGAGCAGTTCTTC
TRBV19	NA	once	TRBJ2-3	CASSKGGITTDTQYF	TGTGCCAGTAGTAAGGGCGGGATTACCACAGATACGCAGTATTTT